This T cell receptor (beta chain) appears in the sequencing data of a study of T cell clones after liver transplantation. The overall study: Immunosuppression withdrawal was tried within 2 years after liver transplantation in this trial. TCRbeta sequencing after a pre-transplant mixed lymphocyte reaction identified graft-donor-reactive clones, later tracked in post-transplant blood. Third-party-reactive TCRbeta sequences from pre-transplant mixed lymphocyte reactions served as antigen-independent comparators. Three of the eight recipients were HCV-positive; the rest had non-autoimmune, non-viral transplant indications.

The V end was cut by 5 bases, the J end by 5 bases, with 12 bases between. CDR3 size: 13 residues. Germline CDR1 LNHDA, CDR2 SQIVND (reference sequence). Assay used: immunoSEQ multiplex PCR; TCRdb lists only in-frame clones, some missing. The sample yields roughly 65,000 clones, about 92% seen once. The count of this clone is one. Source: CD4+ T cells from blood, taken less than 26 months after liver transplant. This receptor was identified in a human patient who received a liver transplant. Part of the T cell pool may stem from the graft donor. The genes are TRBV19 and TRBJ2-5; D is perhaps TRBD1 (5 bases). CDR3 bases: TGTGCCAGTAGTCTGGGCAGGGCTGAGACCCAGTACTTC. It specifies CASSLGRAETQYF.